These 3 T cell receptor beta chains came from one sample sequenced in a study of T cell repertoires in cytomegalovirus infection (dated 2019 in TCRdb). Sequencing was performed on an Illumina HiSeq 1500. TCRdb itself trimmed the public reads at Q25 with fastp, ran MiXCR and retained productive beta chains. Entries that share a CDR3 protein sequence are merged under the most common genes and DNA. In this sample the table shows 200,000 to 250,000 distinct CDR3 sequences, approximately 22% of which occur a single time. The top ten clones comprise roughly 18% of the sample. The source material was CD8+ T cells from PBMCs. These receptors were collected from a human donor in good health (CMV status not recorded). Some clones in this sample may be carry-over from other donors' samples.

V gene TRBV19 combines with J gene TRBJ1-5; D gene uncertain. V was trimmed by 4 bases and J by 5 bases, leaving 12 bases between them. The CDR3 is 14 residues long. CDR1 LNHDA and CDR2 SQIVND come from the germline V gene (reference sequence). DNA of the CDR3: TGTGCCAGTAGTACCCCGGAGGGTCATCAGCCCCAGCATTTT. It yields the protein CASSTPEGHQPQHF.

The chain carries TRBV12-3 or TRBV12-4 and TRBJ1-5; 7 nucleotides agree with TRBD1. Trimming cost V 6 bases and J 1 base; bases outside gene matches: 6. The CDR3 loop spans 15 amino acids. The CDR3 reads CASSSGQVSNQPQHF. CDR3 bases: TGTGCCAGCAGCTCCGGACAGGTCAGCAATCAGCCCCAGCATTTT.

This clonotype was counted a single time. This sequence joins TRBV6-6 and TRBJ2-1; a possible D gene is TRBD1 (6 bases). This CDR3 is 15 amino acids long. CDR1 MNHNY and CDR2 SVGAGI come from the germline V gene (reference sequence). V lost 6 bases, J lost 7 bases, and 19 bases lay in between. The DNA of the CDR3 is TGTGCCAGCAGCCTACTCGGTGCAGGGGCGAATGAGCAGTTCTTC. It specifies CASSLLGAGANEQFF.